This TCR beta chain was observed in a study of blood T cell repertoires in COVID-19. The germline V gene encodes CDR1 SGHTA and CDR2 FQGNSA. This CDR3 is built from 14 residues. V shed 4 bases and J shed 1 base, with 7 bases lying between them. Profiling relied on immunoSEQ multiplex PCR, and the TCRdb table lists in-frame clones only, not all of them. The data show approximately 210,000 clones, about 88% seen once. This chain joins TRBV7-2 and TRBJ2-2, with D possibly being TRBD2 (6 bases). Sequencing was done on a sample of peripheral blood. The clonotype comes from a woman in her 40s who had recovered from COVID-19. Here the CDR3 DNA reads TGTGCCAGCAGCTCGGGACTGAACACCGGGGAGCTGTTTTTT. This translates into CASSSGLNTGELFF.